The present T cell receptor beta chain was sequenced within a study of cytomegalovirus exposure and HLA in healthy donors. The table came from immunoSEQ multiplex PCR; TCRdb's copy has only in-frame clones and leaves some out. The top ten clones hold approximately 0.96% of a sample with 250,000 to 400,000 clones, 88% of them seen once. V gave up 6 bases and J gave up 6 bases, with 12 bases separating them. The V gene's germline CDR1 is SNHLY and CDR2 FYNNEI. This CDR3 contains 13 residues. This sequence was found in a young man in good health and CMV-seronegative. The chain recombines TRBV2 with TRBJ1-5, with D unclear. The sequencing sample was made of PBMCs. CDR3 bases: TGTGCCAGCAGGGGCAGCCCCAGTCAGCCCCAGCATTTT. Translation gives CASRGSPSQPQHF.